This T cell receptor beta chain comes out of a study of T-cell memory formation after mild COVID-19. This clonotype was seen a few times. V trimming: 4 bases; J trimming: 4 bases; junction bases outside the gene matches: 3. Germline V gives CDR1 LGHNA, CDR2 YNFKEQ. The CDR3 extends over 15 amino acids. MiXCR, applied by TCRdb to the 5' RACE reads, yields one record per CDR3 protein. The repertoire consists of under 550,000 distinct CDR3 sequences, with approximately 18% occurring once and the leading ten covering about 22%. The clonotype was recovered from a man between 18 and 29 years old who had mild COVID-19 (a few samples of this study predate the infection). Cell type and time point are not known. The sequenced material came from PBMCs or a T cell subset sorted from them (not recorded which). The chain joins TRBV4-2 to TRBJ2-7; 14 positions match TRBD2. This CDR3 is CASSPTSGGAYEQYF. CDR3 nucleotides: TGTGCCAGCAGCCCGACTAGCGGGGGGGCTTACGAGCAGTACTTC.